The 25 T cell receptor beta chains listed next were all sequenced from one sample in a study of shared clonotypes between healthy human individuals. Libraries were prepared by immunoSEQ multiplex PCR; TCRdb keeps only in-frame clonotypes and omits some of them. The repertoire holds roughly 2,000,000 clones, with just under 95% as singletons. Naive CD8 cells were CD45RO-negative, positively selected for CCR7, excluding terminally differentiated effector memory CD45RA+ cells. Sequenced: naive CD8+ T cells from PBMCs. These receptors all come from a young man in good health. Some clones in this sample may be carry-over from other donors' samples.

Of note for this clone: The sample holds other DNA sequences that translate to the same CDR3. The rearrangement uses TRBV9 and TRBJ2-7; TRBD2 aligns across 13 bases. Per the germline V gene, CDR1 is SGDLS and CDR2 is YYNGEE. This CDR3 region has 16 residues. The V segment lost 4 bases and the J segment 3 bases; nucleotides outside the gene matches: 7. CDR3 sequence (DNA): TGTGCCAGCAGCCCTACTAGCGGGAGGGCCGTCTACGAGCAGTACTTC. Translated, it gives CASSPTSGRAVYEQYF. The full variable domain, in which reference TRBV9 and TRBJ2-7 provide the parts outside the CDR3, is DSGVTQTPKHLITATGQRVTLRCSPRSGDLSVYWYQQSLDQGLQFLIQYYNGEERAKGNILERFSAQQFPDLHSELNLSSLELGDSALYFCASSPTSGRAVYEQYFGPGTRLTVT.

A single count supports this clone. The rearrangement uses TRBV7-8 and TRBJ1-3; D possibly corresponds to TRBD1 (6 bases). The germline V and J ends were trimmed by 2 bases and 0 bases, with 14 bases remaining between them. This CDR3 has 17 amino acids. Germline CDR1 and CDR2: SGHVS and FQNEAQ. The CDR3 nucleotides read TGTGCCAGCAGCTTATTGGGCGGGGGCGGCTCTGGAAACACCATATATTTT. It codes for CASSLLGGGGSGNTIYF.

The chain joins TRBV27 to TRBJ2-2; D not certain. The CDR3 is made up of 12 amino acids. CDR1 MNHEY and CDR2 SMNVEV come from the germline V gene (reference sequence). V was clipped by 2 bases and J by 7 bases, with 5 bases between them. CDR3 nucleotide sequence: TGTGCCAGCAGTTTAACCATCGGGGAGCTGTTTTTT. It codes for CASSLTIGELFF.

The V gene is TRBV14, the J gene TRBJ2-7; TRBD2 agrees at 10 bases. V shed 0 bases and J 3 bases; nucleotides not matched to a gene: 5. The CDR3 runs to 16 residues. From germline, CDR1 is SGHDN and CDR2 FVKESK. The CDR3 is CASSQDLPSGSYEQYF. In DNA form, the CDR3 reads TGTGCCAGCAGCCAAGATTTACCTAGCGGGAGCTACGAGCAGTACTTC.

This rearrangement joins TRBV6-5 to TRBJ1-4; D is perhaps TRBD1 (5 bases). V gave up 0 bases and J gave up 8 bases, with 16 bases separating them. The V gene's germline CDR1 is MNHEY and CDR2 SVGAGI. The CDR3 contains 16 residues. The CDR3 DNA reads TGTGCCAGCAGTTACTCTGCAGGAGGGGCGGGCGAAAAACTGTTTTTT. Amino acids: CASSYSAGGAGEKLFF.

The rearrangement links TRBV6-6 to TRBJ2-1; D perhaps matches TRBD2 (7 bases). V lost 2 bases and J lost 7, with 15 bases in between. This CDR3 has 15 amino acids. The germline V gene has CDR1 MNHNY and CDR2 SVGAGI (reference sequence). The DNA for the CDR3 is TGTGCCAGCAGTTACGTCCGGGGGGCACGGAATGAGCAGTTCTTC. It translates to CASSYVRGARNEQFF.

The chain joins TRBV10-3 to TRBJ1-1; 8 bases line up with TRBD1. Germline CDR1 reads ENHRY; CDR2 reads SYGVKD. The CDR3 is 16 residues long. With V trimmed by 7 bases and J by 0 bases, 10 bases remained unmatched. CDR3 in DNA: TGTGCCATCACCCAGGGGGCCCCTGGGATGAACACTGAAGCTTTCTTT. Its protein product is CAITQGAPGMNTEAFF.

The V gene is TRBV2, the J gene TRBJ1-2; perhaps TRBD1 as D (6 bases). CDR3 length: 15 amino acids. CDR1 and CDR2 from the germline V gene are SNHLY and FYNNEI. Trimming shortened V by 3 bases and J by 3 bases, and 14 bases separated the two germline ends. The CDR3, as DNA: TGTGCCAGCAGTGACGTGGACAGACAATACTATGGCTACACCTTC. This gives the protein CASSDVDRQYYGYTF.

Notes on this clone: At the DNA level, this CDR3 is encoded by other sequences in the same sample as well. This chain uses TRBV27 with TRBJ2-7; 7 bases are a match to TRBD1. This CDR3 spans 13 amino acids. With 3 bases clipped from V and 2 bases from J, the junction kept 1 base outside the gene matches. Germline values: CDR1 MNHEY, CDR2 SMNVEV (reference sequence). The CDR3 region has the DNA TGTGCCAGCAGTTTCGGGACAGCCTACGAGCAGTACTTC. Translating gives CASSFGTAYEQYF.

The chain carries TRBV2 and TRBJ2-7; TRBD2 matches 7 bases. J gave up 1 base and V 7 bases, and 13 bases lay outside the gene matches. The CDR3 runs to 16 residues. Germline V gene lookup returns CDR1 SNHLY and CDR2 FYNNEI. CDR3 in amino acids: CASITVGASGSYEQYF. DNA of the CDR3: TGTGCCAGCATAACCGTTGGGGCTAGCGGTTCCTACGAGCAGTACTTC.

The rearrangement links TRBV6-6 to TRBJ1-5, with unresolved D. CDR1 MNHNY and CDR2 SVGAGI come from the germline V gene (reference sequence). V was shortened by 0 bases and J by 5 bases, with 11 bases between the two germline ends. The CDR3 is 15 residues long. CDR3 region: CASSYSQRWDQPQHF. Here the CDR3 DNA reads TGTGCCAGCAGTTACTCCCAGCGGTGGGATCAGCCCCAGCATTTT.

V and J are TRBV6-4 and TRBJ1-4, with D possibly matching TRBD1 (5 bases). The V gene lost 7 bases and the J gene lost 5 bases, with 20 bases spanning the gap. This CDR3 contains 16 residues. Germline assignment: CDR1 MRHNA and CDR2 SNTAGT. The CDR3, as DNA: TGTGCCAGCATTGGGGTCAGGGAGGGTGAGAATGAAAAACTGTTTTTT. Translation gives CASIGVREGENEKLFF.

This clone was seen a single time. The chain carries TRBV5-1 and TRBJ2-1; no firm D call. Germline V gives CDR1 SGHRS, CDR2 YFSETQ. The CDR3 contains 16 residues. Trimming pared 2 bases from V and 2 bases from J, leaving 14 bases between. CDR3 loop: CASSFSYRDPYNEQFF. The CDR3 region has the DNA TGCGCCAGCAGCTTCAGCTACCGTGATCCCTACAATGAGCAGTTCTTC.

V usage is TRBV7-6 and J usage is TRBJ2-1; 9 bases map to TRBD2. The germline V gene encodes CDR1 SGHVS and CDR2 FNYEAQ. With 1 base clipped from V and 5 bases from J, the junction kept 6 bases outside the gene matches. The CDR3 has 16 residues. The CDR3 reads CASSLVSGRTNNEQFF. CDR3 DNA: TGTGCCAGCAGCTTAGTGAGCGGGAGGACCAACAATGAGCAGTTCTTC.

This chain links TRBV5-1 with TRBJ1-3; D is ambiguous. The ends were cut back, 3 bases at V and 0 bases at J, with 10 bases in the middle. The CDR3 covers 15 residues. The germline gives CDR1 SGHRS, CDR2 YFSETQ. CDR3 sequence (DNA): TGCGCCAGCAGCTCCGGCAACTACTCTGGAAACACCATATATTTT. Translated: CASSSGNYSGNTIYF.

The CDR3 bases are TGCAGTCCGCGCGGGGAGGGCGAGCAGTACTTC. Residues: CSPRGEGEQYF. The V and J genes are TRBV20-1 and TRBJ2-7, with 7 bases aligning to TRBD2. Germline V gene sequence: CDR1 DFQATT, CDR2 SNEGSKA (reference sequence). The length of the CDR3 is 11 residues. V lost 8 bases, J lost 6 bases, and 7 bases stayed unmatched.

Concerning this clone: This same CDR3 is encoded by further DNA sequences in the sample. V gene TRBV7-3 combines with J gene TRBJ2-1, with 10 bases fitting TRBD2. This CDR3 is 15 amino acids long. The germline V gene has CDR1 SGHTA and CDR2 FQGTGA. V gave up 5 bases and J gave up 4 bases; unmatched junction bases: 5. The CDR3 is CASSAGLAAYNEQFF. The CDR3 DNA follows: TGTGCCAGCAGCGCCGGACTAGCGGCATACAATGAGCAGTTCTTC.

V is TRBV4-2 and J is TRBJ2-7; 11 bases align to TRBD2. This CDR3 is 16 amino acids long. Germline CDR1 and CDR2: LGHNA and YNFKEQ. Trimming took 0 bases from V and 3 from J; bases not matched to a gene: 4. The CDR3 is CASSQDEGLADYEQYF. CDR3 DNA sequence: TGTGCCAGCAGCCAAGATGAGGGACTAGCGGACTACGAGCAGTACTTC.

The chain uses TRBV9 and TRBJ1-1, with 12 bases fitting TRBD1. Trimming at V came to 3 bases and at J to 3 bases, leaving 6 bases not matched to a gene. The germline V gene encodes CDR1 SGDLS and CDR2 YYNGEE. CDR3 length: 16 residues. CDR3 in DNA: TGTGCCAGCAGCGCCGCGGGACAGGGGGCCTACACTGAAGCTTTCTTT. Its protein product is CASSAAGQGAYTEAFF.

This clone was counted once. This chain uses TRBV4-2 with TRBJ2-7; the D gene could be TRBD1 or TRBD2 (6 bases each). The CDR3 extends over 15 amino acids. Germline loops: CDR1 LGHNA, CDR2 YNFKEQ. Trimming removed 1 base from V and 6 bases from J, with 16 bases in between. Here the CDR3 DNA reads TGTGCCAGCAGCCAAGTCTCCGGGGGCGAGGGCGAGCAGTACTTC. It translates to CASSQVSGGEGEQYF.

J is TRBJ1-3 and V is TRBV7-6, with 9 bases lining up with TRBD1. Per the germline V gene, CDR1 is SGHVS and CDR2 is FNYEAQ. The CDR3 is 15 residues long. The V and J ends lost 1 base and 4 bases, in that order; junction bases with no gene match: 2. The CDR3 sequence is CASSLDRGPGNTIYF. As DNA, the CDR3 is TGTGCCAGCAGCTTAGACAGGGGGCCAGGAAACACCATATATTTT.

The rearrangement uses TRBV6-1 and TRBJ2-3; D gene uncertain. There are 15 residues in the CDR3. Trimming stripped 1 base from V and 0 bases from J, with 8 bases between. Germline CDR1 and CDR2: MNHNS and SASEGT. Here the CDR3 DNA reads TGTGCCAGCAGTGAAGGGGCGGTCAGCACAGATACGCAGTATTTT. Protein product: CASSEGAVSTDTQYF.

This chain joins TRBV5-1 and TRBJ1-2; D unresolved. The CDR3 spans 15 residues. CDR1 SGHRS and CDR2 YFSETQ come from the germline V gene. Deletions cut 4 bases from V and 3 bases from J, with 16 bases between. The CDR3 sequence: CASSPEVRADYGYTF. DNA for the CDR3: TGCGCCAGCAGCCCGGAGGTGAGGGCGGACTATGGCTACACCTTC.

The chain carries TRBV23-1 and TRBJ1-4, with D uncertain. TRBV23-1 has ORF status, its function being uncertain. The CDR3 spans 16 residues. The ends were cut back, 1 base at V and 10 bases at J, with 19 bases in the middle. The CDR3 coding sequence is TGCGCCAGCAGTCAATATGGGCGACGGGGTTGGGGAAAACTGTTTTTT. Residues: CASSQYGRRGWGKLFF.

This clone turned up a few times. This sequence joins TRBV9 and TRBJ1-1; TRBD1 is a possible D gene (5 bases). V gave up 4 bases and J gave up 7 bases, with 11 bases separating them. The germline gives CDR1 SGDLS, CDR2 YYNGEE. This CDR3 is built from 12 residues. DNA of the CDR3: TGTGCCAGCAGCAACAGACAGTATGAAGCTTTCTTT. Protein: CASSNRQYEAFF.